This T cell receptor beta chain was obtained from a study of T cell responses to AZD1222 COVID-19 vaccine. Doses given second, at about 4 or about 12 weeks, were pooled. CDR3 length: 15 residues. The germline gives CDR1 MNHEY, CDR2 SVGEGT. V was trimmed by 6 bases and J by 2 bases, leaving 16 bases between them. The protocol was immunoSEQ multiplex PCR, while the TCRdb copy is restricted to in-frame clones and leaves out a portion. This sample yields under 100,000 clones, of which roughly 89% are seen a single time; under 5.5% belongs to the top ten. This clone was detected only once. What it binds is unknown. Study-wide findings and caveats: Clonal diversity was possibly underestimated, and the donors were mostly white British, with more females. After the peak T cell response, and only then, were repertoires sampled. Seropositive at baseline were only six AZD1222 recipients.

The rearrangement joins TRBV6-2 or TRBV6-3 to TRBJ1-2, with D uncertain. This receptor was taken from an adult who received the AZD1222 COVID-19 vaccine. The sample was peripheral blood, taken 28 days after the second AZD1222 dose. The CDR3 sequence is CASSNYYIGNYGYTF. The CDR3 bases are TGTGCCAGCAGCAATTACTATATTGGGAACTATGGCTACACCTTC.